Each of the 17 T cell receptor beta chains below was sequenced from the same sample in a study of response to subunit inactivated influenza vaccine. TCRdb used MiXCR to reprocess the RT-PCR reads, holding one entry per CDR3 protein. The sample holds approximately 700,000 distinct CDR3 sequences, roughly 13% seen once. Material: PBMCs from blood, obtained less than 15 days before vaccination. The receptor set was obtained from a middle-aged man who received an inactivated influenza vaccine.

The chain links TRBV29-1 to TRBJ2-3; D remains unclear. Germline V gene lookup returns CDR1 SQVTM and CDR2 ANQGSEA. CDR3 length equals 10 residues. V gave up 5 bases and J gave up 9 bases, with 9 bases separating them. The CDR3: CSVYGRTQYF. The DNA for the CDR3 is TGCAGCGTTTACGGCAGAACGCAGTATTTT.

J is TRBJ2-2 and V is TRBV20-1, with 7 bases lining up with TRBD2. Looked up from germline, CDR1 is DFQATT and CDR2 is SNEGSKA (reference sequence). With V trimmed by 4 bases and J by 6 bases, 5 bases remained unmatched. The CDR3 spans 13 residues. Written as DNA, the CDR3 is TGCAGTGCTACGAGCGGGATTCCCGGGGAGCTGTTTTTT. Its protein is CSATSGIPGELFF.

This clonotype has just a few counts. The chain links TRBV2 to TRBJ2-7; tentatively, D is TRBD1 (6 bases). Trimming pared 6 bases from V and 5 bases from J, leaving 17 bases between. The CDR3 totals 14 residues. Germline V lookup: CDR1 SNHLY, CDR2 FYNNEI. The CDR3 is CASRDSPSSNEQYF. The CDR3 DNA sequence: TGTGCCAGCAGGGACAGTCCATCTTCTAACGAGCAGTACTTC.

Only a few counts were recorded for this clonotype. The gene calls are TRBV10-3 and TRBJ2-2; 10 nucleotides align to TRBD1. From germline, CDR1 is ENHRY and CDR2 SYGVKD. The CDR3 has 17 amino acids. The V and J ends lost 5 bases and 0 bases, in that order; junction bases with no gene match: 6. The chain's CDR3 is CAISHRQGATNTGELFF. The CDR3 DNA is TGTGCCATCAGTCACAGACAGGGGGCCACGAACACCGGGGAGCTGTTTTTT.

This clonotype has ten or more counts. The V call is TRBV12-3 or TRBV12-4, the J call TRBJ1-5; 12 bases map to TRBD1. V shed 6 bases and J 4 bases; nucleotides not matched to a gene: 4. The CDR3 extends over 15 amino acids. The CDR3: CASSRDRGRNQPQHF. The CDR3 DNA sequence: TGTGCCAGCAGCCGGGACAGGGGGCGGAATCAGCCCCAGCATTTT.

This clonotype was counted between two and nine times. The chain is built from TRBV4-3 and TRBJ2-6; 7 bases align to TRBD1. Germline V gene lookup returns CDR1 LGHNA and CDR2 YSLEER. The CDR3 has 19 amino acids. The V segment lost 3 bases and the J segment 0 bases; nucleotides outside the gene matches: 11. The CDR3 DNA follows: TGCGCCAGCAGCCACCAGGGGGTGTTCAACCCCTCTGGGGCCAACGTCCTGACTTTC. Translation gives CASSHQGVFNPSGANVLTF.

The J gene is TRBJ2-7, the V gene TRBV15; D unclear. Near its end, the DNA agrees better with TRBJ2-1, so the J call may be wrong. Germline values: CDR1 LNHNV, CDR2 YYDKDF (reference sequence). The CDR3 extends over 13 amino acids. The CDR3 sequence is CATSRDFIDEQFF. CDR3 DNA sequence: TGTGCCACCAGCAGAGATTTTATAGACGAGCAGTTCTTC.

This clonotype was counted only a few times. The rearrangement links TRBV12-3 or TRBV12-4 to TRBJ2-7; D may be TRBD1 (6 bases). The CDR3 runs 13 residues. Trimming cost V 5 bases and J 5 bases, with 13 bases left between them. CDR3 in amino acids: CASSPDRYNEQYF. CDR3 in DNA: TGTGCCAGCAGTCCAGACAGGTACAACGAGCAGTACTTC.

V and J are TRBV10-3 and TRBJ2-3, with 8 nucleotides matching TRBD1. The length of the CDR3 is 14 residues. The germline gives CDR1 ENHRY, CDR2 SYGVKD. V lost 9 bases to trimming and J lost 3 bases; unmatched junction nucleotides: 8. The CDR3 reads CAICGGQVTDTQYF. The CDR3 region has the DNA TGTGCCATTTGTGGGGGACAGGTTACAGATACGCAGTATTTT.

The chain couples TRBV20-1 to TRBJ2-2, with TRBD2 matching 12 bases. V trimming: 6 bases; J trimming: 2 bases; junction bases outside the gene matches: 7. The CDR3 runs to 16 residues. From germline, CDR1 is DFQATT and CDR2 SNEGSKA (reference sequence). The CDR3 here is CSAETSGSRNTGELFF. DNA for the CDR3: TGCAGTGCCGAGACTAGCGGGAGCCGTAACACCGGGGAGCTGTTTTTT.

This clonotype was detected ten times or more. The genes are TRBV5-1 and TRBJ1-6; TRBD1 aligns across 10 bases. The CDR3 extends over 15 amino acids. Per the germline V gene, CDR1 is SGHRS and CDR2 is YFSETQ. The trim removed 0 bases at V and 10 bases at J, leaving 4 bases unmatched. CDR3 in DNA: TGCGCCAGCAGCTTGGCCGGACAGGGGGAGTCACCCCTCCACTTT. Translation: CASSLAGQGESPLHF.

There are a few counts of this clonotype. This chain uses TRBV5-1 with TRBJ2-2; no clear D. This CDR3 spans 14 amino acids. V lost 7 bases and J lost 0, with 10 bases in between. Germline CDR1 reads SGHRS; CDR2 reads YFSETQ. CDR3 region: CASGEGANTGELFF. In DNA, the CDR3 is TGCGCCAGCGGCGAAGGCGCGAACACCGGGGAGCTGTTTTTT.

This sequence joins TRBV4-3 and TRBJ1-2; the D is unclear. The germline V gene encodes CDR1 LGHNA and CDR2 YSLEER. The V gene lost 3 bases and the J gene lost 0 bases, with 11 bases spanning the gap. The length of the CDR3 is 15 residues. The CDR3 DNA reads as TGCGCCAGCAGCCAGATACATGAAGCTAACTATGGCTACACCTTC. Encoded protein: CASSQIHEANYGYTF.

The chain joins TRBV20-1 to TRBJ2-2, with 8 bases that match TRBD2. CDR1 and CDR2 from the germline V gene are DFQATT and SNEGSKA (reference sequence). This CDR3 spans 15 amino acids. After removal of 1 base from V and 7 bases from J, the junction contained 8 bases not matched to a gene. The CDR3 sequence is CSARVSGSSNGELFF. The CDR3 DNA reads as TGCAGTGCTAGAGTAAGCGGGAGTTCCAACGGGGAGCTGTTTTTT.

A few counts support this clonotype. This chain joins TRBV7-2 and TRBJ2-2; no clear D gene. This CDR3 comprises 15 residues. The germline CDR1 and CDR2 sequences are SGHTA and FQGNSA. V lost 0 bases and J lost 0, with 5 bases in between. CDR3 DNA: TGTGCCAGCAGCTTAGCTACCTCGAACACCGGGGAGCTGTTTTTT. Translated, it gives CASSLATSNTGELFF.

V usage is TRBV4-1 and J usage is TRBJ2-3, with D unclear. The CDR3 is made up of 20 amino acids. V lost 0 bases and J lost 4, with 26 bases in between. Germline V gene lookup returns CDR1 MGHRA and CDR2 YSYEKL. This CDR3 is CASSQEFGRRLRIVSDTQYF. DNA of the CDR3: TGCGCCAGCAGCCAAGAATTTGGTAGGAGACTGAGGATTGTTTCAGATACGCAGTATTTT.

The CDR3: CASSLGRTQGNEQFF. The DNA for the CDR3 is TGTGCCAGCAGTCTAGGACGCACACAGGGGAATGAGCAGTTCTTC. The V call is TRBV27, the J call TRBJ2-1; 7 bases fit TRBD1. V gave up 5 bases and J gave up 7 bases; unmatched junction bases: 11. The CDR3 totals 15 residues. CDR1 is MNHEY and CDR2 is SMNVEV in the germline V gene (reference sequence).